The T cell receptor (beta chain) under discussion was sequenced for a study of shared clonotypes between healthy human individuals (dated by TCRdb to the early 2020s). Describing the broader study: The cohort comprised two women and a few men aged 18 to 49 years. To increase sequencing depth and limit assay-specific biases, different laboratories used diverse techniques to prepare libraries and sequence TCR repertoires. Per donor, leukapheresis produced somewhere between about 0.8 and 9 billion PBMCs. For each donor, three plates each were used for CD4 naive and CD4 memory, two plates were used for CD8 naive, and one plate was used for CD8 memory. The study deeply sequenced blood TCR repertoires of 5 or 6 healthy adults to estimate repertoire size and the extent of clonotype sharing between individuals.

The donors were healthy, HIV-negative adults who had no recently reported acute infections or vaccinations. Every donor was a Caucasian adult residing in Nashville, Tennessee, USA. Magnetic negative selection was used to enrich CD4+ T cells, after which naive cells were positively selected on CD45RA and the negative fraction became the memory subset. Blood was obtained by leukapheresis, after which PBMCs were separated by Ficoll-Histopaque density gradient centrifugation and cryopreserved in liquid nitrogen vapor phase. Analytical flow cytometry was used to check the purity and quantity of every magnetically sorted T cell population. From each sorted fraction, genomic DNA was isolated and quantified by UV absorbance on a Nanodrop 2000c. V loses 4 bases of germline sequence and J loses 0 bases, and the interval between the two ends is 10 bases. Taken from the germline V gene, the CDR1 and CDR2 loops are SNHLY and FYNNEI. The CDR3 sequence holds 14 residues, the cysteine and phenylalanine included. Just the 42-base CDR3 DNA is kept, in frame starting at base 1.

Broader findings and caveats from the paper: Naive subsets generally had larger estimated clonotype richness than memory subsets. Even with the large sequencing depth, rarefaction of the sorted-subset datasets indicated that sequencing was incomplete. Sharing across a few donors was observed for around 4.8% of naive CD4, over 3% of naive CD8, about 2.5% of memory CD4, and roughly 0.4% of memory CD8 clonotypes. Only blood was sampled, and tissue TCR repertoires likely differ from those in blood. Because the study included a small number of donors, the genetic and exposure-history diversity represented was limited. Based on pairwise subsampling, the degree of clonotype sharing among donors was expected to be affected by sequencing depth. Higher generation probabilities were observed for clonotypes shared by all four sorted-subset donors than for non-shared clonotypes.

TCR CDR3 regions were amplified from genomic DNA by multiplex PCR using the deep immunoSEQ assay. Extracted genomic DNA from each cell subset was distributed evenly across all wells of several immunoSEQ 96-well plates, and each plate was treated as a replicate. Each replicate PCR for sorted subsets received around 0.2 ug genomic DNA, equal to roughly 30,000 T cell genomes. Purified libraries were measured with a Qubit 3.0 fluorometer, size-checked on a Bioanalyzer 2100, and measured again with the KAPA Library Quantification kit. Every immunoSEQ 96-well plate was sequenced on a separate single-read 150-cycle Illumina NextSeq 550 flow cell. In the authors' own workflow: Because the immunoSEQ output held only junctional sequences and lacked quality scores, the filtering could not match the filtering applied to full-length reads. Sequences were annotated with PyIR, a Python wrapper for IgBLAST v1.9, and V/J genes and CDR3 were assigned using IMGT germline references. Reads with weak V/J assignments (E-value above 1e-6), missing CDR3, stop codons, out-of-frame junctions, or ambiguous translated residues were removed. A V3J clonotype was defined by an identical inferred V gene, J gene, and CDR3 amino acid sequence. To compute the percentage overlap between repertoires, the number of shared unique clonotypes was divided by the size of the smaller repertoire. Richness of each repertoire was evaluated using RTK rarefaction, the Chao1 estimator, and Recon v2.1 estimates of unobserved clonotypes. Generation probabilities for all TCRbeta clonotypes obtained by the gDNA method from a handful of donors were computed using OLGA. The clones in this table, taken by TCRdb from immuneACCESS, are in-frame only. Not every clone is retained; where verified, under half of the shortfall comes from an unresolved V gene, and the cause of the rest is unknown. V, J and clone size were drawn from that table, and D and trimming were deduced from the DNA. In this sample the table shows over a million clones, 98% of which occur a single time. The biggest ten clones account for 0.36% of the sample.

As to this clone: The antigen it recognizes is unknown. There are no base qualities to consult, and no much larger clone falls within one base.

This clonotype was sampled from a man aged 25-45 years in good health. The sequenced sample was naive CD4+ T cells sorted from blood. What the cell subset or site label conveys for this sample: CD45RA+ positively selected. The sequence joins TRBV2 to TRBJ2-7; TRBD1 might be the D gene, on 5 matching bases. The nucleotide sequence reads TGTGCCAGCAGTGTGGGCCAGGGCTCCTACGAGCAGTACTTC. It codes for CASSVGQGSYEQYF. Here the CDR3 is joined to the reference TRBV2 and TRBJ2-7 genes, and the full variable domain is: EPEVTQTPSHQVTQMGQEVILRCVPISNHLYFYWYRQILGQKVEFLVSFYNNEISEKSEIFDDQFSVERPDGSNFTLKIRSTKLEDSAMYFCASSVGQGSYEQYFGPGTRLTVT.